This TCR beta chain was sequenced for a study of beta chain features in type 1 diabetes. Details on this clone: Its specificity is not known.

Since all of the isolated RNA was reverse transcribed, expressed TCRB transcripts were what got sequenced. Assay: immunoSEQ multiplex PCR; the TCRdb copy retains only in-frame clones and omits some. The sample has 630,000 or so clones, about 14% seen once. The study, taken as a whole, reports: The study found that naive, central memory and Treg TCRB repertoires appeared more similar in patients than in healthy donors. Within each of all four CD4+ subsets, Type 1 diabetes patients had TCRB CDR3s that were moderately but significantly shorter.

Germline CDR1 reads SGHAT; CDR2 reads FQNNGV. The CDR3 loop spans 16 amino acids. The J segment lost 2 bases and the V segment lost 1 base, leaving 4 bases of the junction unmatched. J is TRBJ2-5 and V is TRBV11-2; the match to TRBD2 covers 10 bases. Material: naive CD4+ T cells from blood. The TCR sequence derives from a man younger than 35 with type 1 diabetes. This CDR3 is CASSLGSSGGQETQYF. CDR3 in DNA: TGTGCCAGCAGCTTAGGGAGTAGCGGGGGGCAAGAGACCCAGTACTTC.